Shown below are 23 T cell receptor beta chains from a single sample sequenced in a study of blood T cell repertoires in COVID-19. Profiled with immunoSEQ multiplex PCR; TCRdb holds only in-frame clones, not every one. This table holds roughly 250,000 clones, about 86% found once. Sequences were obtained from peripheral blood. These receptors were taken from a woman older than 75 with acute or convalescent COVID-19.

The chain is built from TRBV5-1 and TRBJ1-1, with 7 positions matching TRBD1. J was trimmed by 0 bases and V by 3 bases; bases with no gene match: 8. CDR1 SGHRS and CDR2 YFSETQ come from the germline V gene. The CDR3 length is 16 residues. CDR3 bases: TGCGCCAGCAGCTCGGTGACAGGGAATATGAACACTGAAGCTTTCTTT. This gives the protein CASSSVTGNMNTEAFF.

The chain employs TRBV3-1 (or the pseudogene TRBV3-2) and TRBJ1-2, with 9 nucleotides matching TRBD1. Trimming at V came to 3 bases and at J to 8 bases, leaving 10 bases not matched to a gene. CDR3 length equals 15 residues. CDR1 LGHDT and CDR2 YNNKEL come from the germline V gene (reference sequence). The CDR3 loop reads CASSHTGTGIYGYTF. The DNA for the CDR3 is TGTGCCAGCAGCCACACCGGGACAGGGATCTACGGCTACACCTTC.

The chain has TRBV6-6 and TRBJ1-4; 7 nucleotides agree with TRBD1. The length of the CDR3 is 16 residues. J lost 3 bases, V lost 4 bases, and 8 bases had no gene match. Germline CDR1 and CDR2: MNHNY and SVGAGI (reference sequence). The CDR3 DNA reads as TGTGCCAGCAGTTTCTTCAGGGGGTCGTCTAATGAAAAACTGTTTTTT. The encoded protein is CASSFFRGSSNEKLFF.

The chain joins TRBV5-3 to TRBJ1-5; the D gene is possibly TRBD1 (6 bases). TRBV5-3 is identified as an open reading frame with a role that is uncertain. V lost 1 base, J lost 8 bases, and 13 bases lay in between. The CDR3 runs to 14 residues. For the CDR3, the DNA is TGTGCCAGAAGCTTGCGGCAGGGGATCGAGCCCCAGCATTTT. Translating gives CARSLRQGIEPQHF.

The chain carries TRBV5-1 and TRBJ2-7; 10 bases align to TRBD1. CDR1 is SGHRS and CDR2 is YFSETQ in the germline V gene. The V and J ends lost 4 bases and 5 bases, in that order; junction bases with no gene match: 9. The CDR3 runs to 15 residues. The CDR3 spells CASSIAGTGVHEQYF. The CDR3, as DNA: TGCGCCAGCAGCATAGCCGGGACAGGGGTCCACGAGCAGTACTTC.

This sequence joins TRBV7-2 and TRBJ2-2, with 10 positions matching TRBD2. V gave up 2 bases and J gave up 0 bases; unmatched junction bases: 6. There are 18 residues in the CDR3. Germline V gives CDR1 SGHTA, CDR2 FQGNSA. In DNA, the CDR3 is TGTGCCAGCAGCTTAAGGGCTAGCGGGGGAACGAACACCGGGGAGCTGTTTTTT. Its translation is CASSLRASGGTNTGELFF.

The CDR3 reads CASSLATGTGLEYF. CDR3 sequence (DNA): TGTGCCAGCAGTTTAGCTACCGGGACAGGTTTGGAGTACTTC. The chain joins TRBV27 to TRBJ2-7; 8 nucleotides align to TRBD1. Germline CDR1 and CDR2: MNHEY and SMNVEV (reference sequence). The J segment lost 11 bases and the V segment lost 2 bases, leaving 11 bases of the junction unmatched. CDR3 length: 14 residues.

This chain uses TRBV7-8 with TRBJ1-5; 9 positions agree with TRBD1. Germline V lookup: CDR1 SGHVS, CDR2 FQNEAQ. The CDR3 runs to 14 residues. The V and J ends lost 5 bases and 9 bases, in that order; junction bases with no gene match: 8. CDR3 nucleotide sequence: TGTGCCAGCAGCCGGACAGGGGCCGTTGGGCCCCAGCATTTT. Protein sequence: CASSRTGAVGPQHF.

The V gene is TRBV6-5, the J gene TRBJ1-1; 8 bases fit TRBD1. Germline-derived CDR1 and CDR2 are MNHEY and SVGAGI. V trimming: 7 bases; J trimming: 1 base; junction bases outside the gene matches: 8. The CDR3 spans 15 residues. The CDR3 loop reads CASTRQGMGNTEAFF. CDR3 bases: TGTGCCAGCACCCGACAGGGGATGGGGAACACTGAAGCTTTCTTT.

The rearrangement joins TRBV3-1 (or the pseudogene TRBV3-2) to TRBJ1-1; possibly TRBD1 for D (5 bases). CDR1 is LGHDT and CDR2 is YNNKEL in the germline V gene (reference sequence). The CDR3 consists of 13 residues. Deletions cut 8 bases from V and 2 bases from J, with 12 bases between. The CDR3 protein is CASLRQGNTEAFF. The CDR3 nucleotides read TGTGCCAGCCTGAGGCAGGGAAACACTGAAGCTTTCTTT.

The chain carries TRBV5-5 and TRBJ2-3, with TRBD2 matching over 7 bases. The CDR3 spans 14 residues. V dropped 3 bases and J dropped 1; count of bases not matched to a gene: 2. Germline assignment: CDR1 SGHKS and CDR2 YYEKEE (reference sequence). The CDR3 DNA follows: TGTGCCAGCAGCTGGGGGAGGGGCACAGATACGCAGTATTTT. This translates into CASSWGRGTDTQYF.

This chain links TRBV5-4 with TRBJ1-1, with 12 bases aligning to TRBD1. Germline V gene data show CDR1 as SGHNT and CDR2 as YYREEE (reference sequence). The CDR3 covers 15 residues. J was trimmed by 0 bases and V by 4 bases; bases with no gene match: 1. CDR3 DNA sequence: TGTGCCAGCAGCGGGACAGGGGGCCTGAACACTGAAGCTTTCTTT. Protein: CASSGTGGLNTEAFF. Filled out from reference TRBV5-4 and TRBJ1-1, the complete variable domain reads ETGVTQSPTHLIKTRGQQVTLRCSSQSGHNTVSWYQQALGQGPQFIFQYYREEENGRGNFPPRFSGLQFPNYSSELNVNALELDDSALYLCASSGTGGLNTEAFFGQGTRLTVV.

This chain uses TRBV30 with TRBJ1-1; TRBD1 is a possible D gene (6 bases). The germline V gene has CDR1 GTSNPN and CDR2 SVGIG (reference sequence). The CDR3 totals 15 residues. Trimming removed 1 base at V and 3 bases at J, with 15 bases between. The CDR3 loop reads CAWSDTGSADTEAFF. The CDR3 region has the DNA TGTGCCTGGAGTGACACAGGGTCGGCGGACACTGAAGCTTTCTTT.

The chain recombines TRBV19 with TRBJ2-2, with 7 bases that match TRBD1. The germline V gene encodes CDR1 LNHDA and CDR2 SQIVND (reference sequence). The CDR3 extends over 15 amino acids. The V and J ends lost 4 bases and 5 bases, in that order; junction bases with no gene match: 7. In DNA, the CDR3 is TGTGCCAGTAGTACCGAAGAGACAGGGACCGGGGAGCTGTTTTTT. Protein: CASSTEETGTGELFF.

The chain combines TRBV28 with TRBJ1-6, with 7 bases fitting TRBD1. In germline, CDR1 is MDHEN, CDR2 SYDVKM. This CDR3 spans 16 amino acids. V dropped 8 bases and J dropped 5; count of bases not matched to a gene: 12. CDR3 sequence (DNA): TGTGCCAGCTCACTACAGGGGCTTGGTGATAATTCACCCCTCCACTTT. Translated: CASSLQGLGDNSPLHF.

V and J are TRBV3-1 (or the pseudogene TRBV3-2) and TRBJ1-1, with D perhaps matching TRBD1 (5 bases). Germline CDR1 and CDR2: LGHDT and YNNKEL (reference sequence). V dropped 4 bases and J dropped 5 bases, with 14 bases sitting between them. The CDR3 spans 14 residues. This CDR3 is CASSLAQGNTEAFF. The DNA of the CDR3 is TGTGCCAGCAGCCTAGCCCAGGGTAATACTGAAGCTTTCTTT.

This clone showed up just a few times. This chain joins TRBV6-5 and TRBJ1-2; 11 bases line up with TRBD1. This CDR3 has 14 residues. The germline CDR1 and CDR2 sequences are MNHEY and SVGAGI. V was clipped by 6 bases and J by 4 bases; unmatched bases: 4. CDR3 DNA sequence: TGTGCCAGCAGGGGGACAGGGGGATTCTATGGCTACACCTTC. It is translated as CASRGTGGFYGYTF.

The rearrangement uses TRBV5-1 and TRBJ2-2, with unresolved D. Germline V gene lookup returns CDR1 SGHRS and CDR2 YFSETQ. The CDR3 totals 13 residues. V was trimmed by 0 bases and J by 2 bases, leaving 2 bases between them. The CDR3, as DNA: TGCGCCAGCAGCTTGGTAAACACCGGGGAGCTGTTTTTT. This encodes CASSLVNTGELFF.

The rearrangement links TRBV6-5 to TRBJ1-1; possible D gene TRBD1, 5 bases. The ends were cut back, 6 bases at V and 5 bases at J, with 16 bases in the middle. The CDR3 spans 14 residues. Germline CDR1 reads MNHEY; CDR2 reads SVGAGI. Written as DNA, the CDR3 is TGTGCCAGCAGACTAGCCGGGGCGAGAACTGAAGCTTTCTTT. Translation: CASRLAGARTEAFF.

The V call is TRBV7-2, the J call TRBJ2-3; 8 nucleotides line up with TRBD1. The CDR3 is 13 amino acids. Germline CDR1 is SGHTA and CDR2 is FQGNSA. After removal of 4 bases from V and 8 bases from J, the junction contained 5 bases not matched to a gene. CDR3 bases: TGTGCCAGCAGCTACAAGGACAGGGTTACGCAGTATTTT. This translates into CASSYKDRVTQYF.

As concerns this clone: Sequence at one end of the junction differs from germline and may be a read error. V and J are TRBV23-1 and TRBJ2-3; tentatively, D is TRBD1 (6 bases). TRBV23-1 is placed among ORFs of uncertain function. The CDR3 has 14 amino acids. The CDR3 loop is CASSKSGGTDTQYF. The CDR3 coding sequence is TGCGCCAGCAGTAAATCAGGGGGCACAGATACGCAGTATTTT.

The chain joins TRBV28 to TRBJ2-1; 8 bases match TRBD1. This CDR3 contains 14 residues. V lost 5 bases, J lost 8 bases, and 8 bases stayed unmatched. CDR1 and CDR2 from the germline V gene are MDHEN and SYDVKM. CDR3 DNA sequence: TGTGCCAGCAGTCCCGGACAGGGTTTCCATGAGCAGTTCTTC. Translation: CASSPGQGFHEQFF.

This rearrangement joins TRBV18 to TRBJ1-1; the D gene is possibly TRBD1 (5 bases). The CDR3 length is 16 residues. Per germline, CDR1 KGHSH and CDR2 LQKENI. V was pared by 6 bases and J by 0 bases, with 17 bases between. The CDR3 is CASSSWGGALNTEAFF. DNA of the CDR3: TGTGCCAGCTCCTCCTGGGGTGGGGCCTTGAACACTGAAGCTTTCTTT. The full variable domain, rest sourced from reference TRBV18 and TRBJ1-1, is NAGVMQNPRHLVRRRGQEARLRCSPMKGHSHVYWYRQLPEEGLKFMVYLQKENIIDESGMPKERFSAEFPKEGPSILRIQQVVRGDSAAYFCASSSWGGALNTEAFFGQGTRLTVV.